The 25 T cell receptor beta chains below come from one sample, sequenced in a study of shared clonotypes between healthy human individuals. Produced via immunoSEQ multiplex PCR; TCRdb's table is partial and in-frame only. This sample has 2 million to 2.5 million clones, with approximately 95% found just once. What was sequenced was naive CD4+ T cells sorted from blood. Noted subset: CD45RA+ positively selected. All receptors come from a man younger than 35 in good health.

In DNA, the CDR3 is TGTGCCAGCAGGACAGGGAGCTACATTCAGTACTTC. Residues: CASRTGSYIQYF. The genes are TRBV2 and TRBJ2-4, with 7 bases identical to TRBD1. Germline V gives CDR1 SNHLY, CDR2 FYNNEI. This CDR3 comprises 12 residues. Losses at the gene ends were 6 bases for V and 8 bases for J; bases not matched to a gene: 4.

This clone was counted a few times. This specimen includes other DNA sequences encoding the same CDR3. This sequence joins TRBV7-2 and TRBJ2-7, with 7 positions matching TRBD2. Germline CDR1 and CDR2: SGHTA and FQGNSA. V dropped 1 base and J dropped 3; count of bases not matched to a gene: 6. This CDR3 has 15 amino acids. The CDR3 sequence: CASSLVATSSYEQYF. CDR3 DNA: TGTGCCAGCAGCTTAGTCGCGACTAGCAGCTACGAGCAGTACTTC.

As regards this clone: Compared with germline, one end of the junction differs, possibly owing to a read error. The V and J genes are TRBV7-7 and TRBJ2-5, with D unclear. Germline V CDR1 and CDR2: SSHAT, FNYEAQ (reference sequence). This CDR3 is built from 15 residues. The CDR3 coding sequence is TGTGCTAGCAGCCCGACGACTGACTACCAAGAGACCCAGTACTTC. It encodes CASSPTTDYQETQYF.

The V and J genes are TRBV10-1 and TRBJ2-3; 11 bases match TRBD2. CDR1 and CDR2 (germline): WNHNN, SYGVQD (reference sequence). V lost 0 bases to trimming and J lost 4 bases; unmatched junction nucleotides: 3. This CDR3 region has 16 residues. CDR3 sequence: CASSESGLAVSDTQYF. The DNA of the CDR3 is TGCGCCAGCAGTGAGTCGGGACTAGCGGTCTCAGATACGCAGTATTTT.

The chain joins TRBV7-9 to TRBJ2-3; 10 bases agree with TRBD2. This CDR3 has 15 amino acids. V was clipped by 6 bases and J by 4 bases; unmatched bases: 7. In germline, CDR1 is SEHNR, CDR2 FQNEAQ (reference sequence). This CDR3 is CASRNSGGSPDTQYF. In DNA form, the CDR3 reads TGTGCCAGCAGGAATAGCGGGGGGTCGCCAGATACGCAGTATTTT.

V and J are TRBV12-5 and TRBJ2-7; TRBD1 agrees at 9 bases. Germline V lookup: CDR1 LGHNT, CDR2 FRNRAP. V was pared by 0 bases and J by 2 bases, with 5 bases of the junction left unmatched. The CDR3 is 16 residues long. The CDR3: CASGLVVGQGTYEQYF. The CDR3 DNA sequence: TGTGCTAGTGGTTTGGTAGTGGGACAGGGCACCTACGAGCAGTACTTC.

Worth noting for this clone: The sample contains more than one DNA sequence encoding this CDR3. The chain combines TRBV29-1 with TRBJ2-1, with no clear D. Trimming stripped 6 bases from V and 0 bases from J, with 9 bases between. This CDR3 comprises 13 residues. Germline lookup yields CDR1 SQVTM and CDR2 ANQGSEA. As DNA, the CDR3 is TGCAGCGTGGGTTTAAGCTCCTACAATGAGCAGTTCTTC. Its protein is CSVGLSSYNEQFF.

The rearrangement joins TRBV5-1 to TRBJ1-4, with D perhaps matching TRBD1 (5 bases). This CDR3 spans 17 amino acids. The germline gives CDR1 SGHRS, CDR2 YFSETQ. Trimming removed 2 bases from V and 8 bases from J, with 22 bases in between. For the CDR3, the DNA is TGCGCCAGCAGCTTCGACAGCCCAGGGCCTAAGCGAGAAAAACTGTTTTTT. Translated, it gives CASSFDSPGPKREKLFF.

The CDR3 reads CASSLTSGANVLTF. The DNA of the CDR3 is TGTGCCAGCTCACTCACCTCTGGGGCCAACGTCCTGACTTTC. The chain combines TRBV18 with TRBJ2-6; unclear D gene. Germline V lookup: CDR1 KGHSH, CDR2 LQKENI. CDR3 length: 14 amino acids. The ends were cut back, 4 bases at V and 0 bases at J, with 4 bases in the middle. Combining the CDR3 with reference TRBV18 and TRBJ2-6 gives the whole variable domain NAGVMQNPRHLVRRRGQEARLRCSPMKGHSHVYWYRQLPEEGLKFMVYLQKENIIDESGMPKERFSAEFPKEGPSILRIQQVVRGDSAAYFCASSLTSGANVLTFGAGSRLTVL.

The chain couples TRBV2 to TRBJ1-5; D perhaps matches TRBD1 (6 bases). The CDR3 extends over 15 amino acids. CDR1 and CDR2 from the germline V gene are SNHLY and FYNNEI. V lost 7 bases and J 2 bases, leaving 15 bases between the germline ends. The CDR3 DNA follows: TGTGCCAGCAAACCCAGGGGTACGGGCAATCAGCCCCAGCATTTT. Translation: CASKPRGTGNQPQHF.

The chain has TRBV28 and TRBJ1-2, with D uncertain. This CDR3 contains 12 residues. Deletions cut 5 bases from V and 6 bases from J, with 10 bases between. From germline, CDR1 is MDHEN and CDR2 SYDVKM. The DNA for the CDR3 is TGTGCCAGCAGTATACGGGCGGATGGCTACACCTTC. Amino acids: CASSIRADGYTF.

The CDR3 reads CTSSLRALAAPTLSEQYF. The CDR3, as DNA: TGCACCAGCAGCCTAAGGGCCCTAGCGGCCCCTACTTTGAGCGAGCAGTACTTC. The chain carries TRBV1 and TRBJ2-7; TRBD2 is the table's D call, not checked against the DNA. TRBV1 is a pseudogene. The length of the CDR3 is 18 residues.

The chain has TRBV28 and TRBJ1-4; the D gene is possibly TRBD1 (6 bases). Trimming cost V 4 bases and J 3 bases, with 12 bases left between them. The CDR3 loop spans 15 amino acids. Germline V gives CDR1 MDHEN, CDR2 SYDVKM. This chain's CDR3 is CASSSQGLANEKLFF. CDR3 bases: TGTGCCAGCAGTTCACAGGGTTTGGCTAATGAAAAACTGTTTTTT.

V usage is TRBV7-9 and J usage is TRBJ2-3; D gene uncertain. This CDR3 is built from 12 residues. Per the germline V gene, CDR1 is SEHNR and CDR2 is FQNEAQ (reference sequence). The ends were cut back, 8 bases at V and 1 base at J, with 7 bases in the middle. This chain's CDR3 is CASASRTDTQYF. CDR3 sequence (DNA): TGTGCCAGCGCCAGTCGCACAGATACGCAGTATTTT.

The chain has TRBV5-1 and TRBJ2-4; D is possibly TRBD1 (5 bases). Trimming pared 0 bases from V and 6 bases from J, leaving 16 bases between. The CDR3 is 16 residues long. Per germline, CDR1 SGHRS and CDR2 YFSETQ. For the CDR3, the DNA is TGCGCCAGCAGCTTGGTCGCCGGCAGGGTCGCAAACATTCAGTACTTC. Its protein product is CASSLVAGRVANIQYF. The full variable domain, its missing parts supplied by reference TRBV5-1 and TRBJ2-4, is KAGVTQTPRYLIKTRGQQVTLSCSPISGHRSVSWYQQTPGQGLQFLFEYFSETQRNKGNFPGRFSGRQFSNSRSEMNVSTLELGDSALYLCASSLVAGRVANIQYFGAGTRLSVL.

This clone appeared once. The rearrangement links TRBV14 to TRBJ2-7; tentative D call: TRBD1 (6 bases). The CDR3 length is 16 residues. Trimming cost V 1 base and J 9 bases, with 22 bases left between them. The V gene's germline CDR1 is SGHDN and CDR2 FVKESK. The CDR3 sequence is CASSQGAGTSDKGQYF. The CDR3 DNA reads TGTGCCAGCAGCCAAGGGGCCGGGACATCCGATAAGGGGCAGTACTTC. Full variable domain (outside the CDR3, taken from reference TRBV14 and TRBJ2-7): EAGVTQFPSHSVIEKGQTVTLRCDPISGHDNLYWYRRVMGKEIKFLLHFVKESKQDESGMPNNRFLAERTGGTYSTLKVQPAELEDSGVYFCASSQGAGTSDKGQYFGPGTRLTVT.

This clone was detected once. V gene TRBV10-3 combines with J gene TRBJ2-2; possibly TRBD1 for D (5 bases). CDR3 length: 15 amino acids. The germline CDR1 and CDR2 sequences are ENHRY and SYGVKD. Trimming took off 7 bases at V and 0 bases at J, with 12 bases between the two ends. The DNA for the CDR3 is TGTGCCATCACCACCGACAGCACGAACACCGGGGAGCTGTTTTTT. It specifies CAITTDSTNTGELFF.

The chain has TRBV5-1 and TRBJ2-7; possibly TRBD2 for D (5 bases). The CDR3 consists of 12 residues. Germline CDR1 reads SGHRS; CDR2 reads YFSETQ. Trimming left V 4 bases short and J 5 bases short, with 10 bases between. CDR3 nucleotides: TGCGCCAGCAGCCCCCCGGGGAACGAGCAGTACTTC. Residues: CASSPPGNEQYF. Variable domain in full (rest from reference TRBV5-1 and TRBJ2-7): KAGVTQTPRYLIKTRGQQVTLSCSPISGHRSVSWYQQTPGQGLQFLFEYFSETQRNKGNFPGRFSGRQFSNSRSEMNVSTLELGDSALYLCASSPPGNEQYFGPGTRLTVT.

The rearrangement links TRBV7-9 to TRBJ2-7; the D gene is possibly TRBD2 (5 bases). V lost 1 base, J lost 3 bases, and 19 bases lay in between. This CDR3 has 17 residues. Germline V gene sequence: CDR1 SEHNR, CDR2 FQNEAQ (reference sequence). CDR3 nucleotide sequence: TGTGCCAGCAGCTTAGTATATGTCCGGGAAGGCGGCTACGAGCAGTACTTC. Translation: CASSLVYVREGGYEQYF.

The CDR3 here is CASSLAYTGTEETQYF. The CDR3 DNA reads TGTGCCAGCAGCTTAGCATACACCGGGACAGAAGAGACCCAGTACTTC. The chain is built from TRBV7-9 and TRBJ2-5, with 7 bases fitting TRBD1. Germline-derived CDR1 and CDR2 are SEHNR and FQNEAQ (reference sequence). This CDR3 region has 16 residues. The V and J ends lost 0 bases and 3 bases, in that order; junction bases with no gene match: 7.

The chain couples TRBV5-1 to TRBJ2-3; TRBD2 matches at 9 bases. In germline, CDR1 is SGHRS, CDR2 YFSETQ. The CDR3 consists of 16 residues. V lost 0 bases, J lost 4 bases, and 6 bases stayed unmatched. The CDR3 spells CASSLEAGGPADTQYF. CDR3 nucleotide sequence: TGCGCCAGCAGCTTGGAGGCGGGGGGGCCCGCAGATACGCAGTATTTT.

The chain uses TRBV7-2 and TRBJ2-1; no reliable D call. Germline CDR1 SGHTA, CDR2 FQGNSA. Between the trimmed V and J ends, which lost 4 bases and 0 bases, there was a span of 10 bases. The CDR3 covers 15 residues. The CDR3 sequence is CASSSTPFSYNEQFF. Here the CDR3 DNA reads TGTGCCAGCAGCTCTACACCGTTCTCCTACAATGAGCAGTTCTTC.

V is TRBV11-1 and J is TRBJ2-3; D uncertain. Germline assignment: CDR1 SGHAT and CDR2 FQDESV (reference sequence). This CDR3 has 11 residues. Trimming cost V 4 bases and J 10 bases, with 9 bases left between them. This chain's CDR3 is CASSSTTAQYF. The DNA for the CDR3 is TGTGCCAGCAGCTCTACTACGGCGCAGTATTTT.

V usage is TRBV28 and J usage is TRBJ1-6; D remains unclear. V gave up 3 bases and J gave up 6 bases, with 9 bases separating them. The CDR3 is 14 residues long. Germline V lookup: CDR1 MDHEN, CDR2 SYDVKM. CDR3 DNA: TGTGCCAGCAGTTTCGATAGGATTAATTCACCCCTCCACTTT. Residues: CASSFDRINSPLHF.

For this clone: Other DNA sequences within the sample encode an identical CDR3. The gene calls are TRBV5-4 and TRBJ1-1; no firm D call. Germline CDR1 reads SGHNT; CDR2 reads YYREEE (reference sequence). V was cut by 2 bases and J by 0 bases, with 5 bases left in between. The CDR3 runs to 13 residues. The CDR3 protein is CASSLEVNTEAFF. The CDR3 DNA reads TGTGCCAGCAGCTTAGAGGTGAACACTGAAGCTTTCTTT.